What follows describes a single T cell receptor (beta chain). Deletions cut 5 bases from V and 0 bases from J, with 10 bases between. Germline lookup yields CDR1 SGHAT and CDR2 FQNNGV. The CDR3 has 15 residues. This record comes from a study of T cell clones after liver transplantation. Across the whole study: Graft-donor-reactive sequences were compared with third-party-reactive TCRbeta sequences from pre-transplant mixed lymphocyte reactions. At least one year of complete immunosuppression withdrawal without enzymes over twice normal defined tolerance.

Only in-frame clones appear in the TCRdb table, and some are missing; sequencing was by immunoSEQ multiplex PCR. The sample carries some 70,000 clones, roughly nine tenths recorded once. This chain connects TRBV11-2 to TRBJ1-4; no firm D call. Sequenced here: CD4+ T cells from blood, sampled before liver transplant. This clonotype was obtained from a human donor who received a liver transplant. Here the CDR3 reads CASSHLGATNEKLFF. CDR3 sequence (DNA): TGTGCCAGCAGCCACCTCGGTGCAACTAATGAAAAACTGTTTTTT.